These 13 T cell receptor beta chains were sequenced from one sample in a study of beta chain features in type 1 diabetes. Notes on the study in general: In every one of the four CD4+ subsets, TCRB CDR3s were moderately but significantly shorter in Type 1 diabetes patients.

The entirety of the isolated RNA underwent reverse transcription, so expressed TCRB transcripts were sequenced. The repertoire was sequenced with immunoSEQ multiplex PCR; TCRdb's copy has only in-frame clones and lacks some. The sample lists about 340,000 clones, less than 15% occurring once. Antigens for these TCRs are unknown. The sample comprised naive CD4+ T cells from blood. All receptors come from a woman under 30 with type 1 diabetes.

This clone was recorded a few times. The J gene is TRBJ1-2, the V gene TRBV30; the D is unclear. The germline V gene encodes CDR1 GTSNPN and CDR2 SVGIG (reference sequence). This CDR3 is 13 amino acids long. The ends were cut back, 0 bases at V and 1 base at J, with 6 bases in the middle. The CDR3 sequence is CAWSVVHNYGYTF. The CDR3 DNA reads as TGTGCCTGGAGTGTAGTACATAACTATGGCTACACCTTC.

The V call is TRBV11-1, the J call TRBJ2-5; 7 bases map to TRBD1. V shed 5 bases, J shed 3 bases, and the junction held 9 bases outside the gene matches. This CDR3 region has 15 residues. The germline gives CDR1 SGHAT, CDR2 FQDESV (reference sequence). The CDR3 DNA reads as TGTGCCAGCAGCCGTCACGCAGGGACAGAAGAGACCCAGTACTTC. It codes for CASSRHAGTEETQYF.

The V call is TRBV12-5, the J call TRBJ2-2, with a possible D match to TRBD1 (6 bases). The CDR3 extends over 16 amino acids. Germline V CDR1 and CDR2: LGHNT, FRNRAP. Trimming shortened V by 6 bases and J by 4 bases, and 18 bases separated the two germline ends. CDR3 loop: CASGSSQGLGTGELFF. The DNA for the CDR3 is TGTGCTAGTGGCTCCTCTCAGGGGCTGGGCACCGGGGAGCTGTTTTTT.

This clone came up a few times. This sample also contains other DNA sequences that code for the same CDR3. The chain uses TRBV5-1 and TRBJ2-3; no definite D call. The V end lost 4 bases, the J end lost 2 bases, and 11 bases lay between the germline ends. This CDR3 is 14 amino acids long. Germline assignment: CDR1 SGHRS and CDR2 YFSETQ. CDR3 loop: CASSLGTNTDTQYF. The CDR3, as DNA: TGCGCCAGCAGCCTTGGTACAAACACAGATACGCAGTATTTT.

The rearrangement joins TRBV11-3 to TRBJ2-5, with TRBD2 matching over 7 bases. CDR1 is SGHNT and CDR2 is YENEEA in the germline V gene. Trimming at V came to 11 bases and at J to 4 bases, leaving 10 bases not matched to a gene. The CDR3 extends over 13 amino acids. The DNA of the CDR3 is TGTGCCGGGGCTAGCGGCGGGGGAGAGACCCAGTACTTC. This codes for CAGASGGGETQYF.

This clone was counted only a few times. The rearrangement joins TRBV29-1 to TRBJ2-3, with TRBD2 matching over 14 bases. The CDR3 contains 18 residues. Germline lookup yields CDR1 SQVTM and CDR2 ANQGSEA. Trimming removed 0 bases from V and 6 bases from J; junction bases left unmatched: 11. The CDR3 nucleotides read TGCAGCGTTGAAGATCAAGGCGGACTAGCGGGAGGAGGGGATACGCAGTATTTT. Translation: CSVEDQGGLAGGGDTQYF.

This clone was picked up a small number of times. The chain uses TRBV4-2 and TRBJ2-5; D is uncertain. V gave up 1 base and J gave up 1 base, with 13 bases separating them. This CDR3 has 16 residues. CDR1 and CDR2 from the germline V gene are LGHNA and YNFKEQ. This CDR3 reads CASSQGSIPIQETQYF. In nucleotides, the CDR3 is TGTGCCAGCAGCCAAGGGTCTATCCCGATCCAAGAGACCCAGTACTTC.

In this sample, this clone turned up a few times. The CDR3 DNA sequence: TGTGCCAGCAGTCCTCGGCCTAGCGGGAGCGGTAATGAGCAGTTCTTC. Protein sequence: CASSPRPSGSGNEQFF. The V and J genes are TRBV5-4 and TRBJ2-1, with 10 bases matching TRBD2. J was trimmed by 7 bases and V by 5 bases; bases with no gene match: 12. Germline values: CDR1 SGHNT, CDR2 YYREEE (reference sequence). The CDR3 totals 16 residues.

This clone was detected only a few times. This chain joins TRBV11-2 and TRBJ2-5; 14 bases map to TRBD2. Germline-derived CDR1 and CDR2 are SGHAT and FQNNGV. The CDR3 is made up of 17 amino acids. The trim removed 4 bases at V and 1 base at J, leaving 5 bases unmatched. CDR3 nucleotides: TGTGCCAGCAGCTCAAGACTAGCGGGAGGGATCCAAGAGACCCAGTACTTC. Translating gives CASSSRLAGGIQETQYF.

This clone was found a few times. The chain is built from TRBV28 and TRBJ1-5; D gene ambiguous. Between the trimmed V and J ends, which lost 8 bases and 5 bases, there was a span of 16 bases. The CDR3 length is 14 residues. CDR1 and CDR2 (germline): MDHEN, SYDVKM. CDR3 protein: CASGLEGAYQPQHF. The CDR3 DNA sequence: TGTGCCAGCGGGTTGGAGGGAGCTTATCAGCCCCAGCATTTT.

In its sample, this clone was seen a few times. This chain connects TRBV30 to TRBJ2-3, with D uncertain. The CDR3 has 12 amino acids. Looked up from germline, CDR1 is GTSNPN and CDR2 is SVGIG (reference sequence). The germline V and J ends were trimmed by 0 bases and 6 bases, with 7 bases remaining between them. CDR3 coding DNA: TGTGCCTGGAGTGTGAGTATGGATACGCAGTATTTT. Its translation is CAWSVSMDTQYF.

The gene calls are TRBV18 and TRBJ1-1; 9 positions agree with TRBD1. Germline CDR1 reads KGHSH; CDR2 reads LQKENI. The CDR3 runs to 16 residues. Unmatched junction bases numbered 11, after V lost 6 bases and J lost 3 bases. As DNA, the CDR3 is TGTGCCAGCTCCCCCAACAGGGGGCCGGGGGACACTGAAGCTTTCTTT. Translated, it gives CASSPNRGPGDTEAFF.

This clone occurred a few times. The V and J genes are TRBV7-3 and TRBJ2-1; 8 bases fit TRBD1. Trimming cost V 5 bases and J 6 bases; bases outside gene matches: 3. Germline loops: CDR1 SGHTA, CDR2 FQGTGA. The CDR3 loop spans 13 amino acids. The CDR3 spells CASSTQGVNEQFF. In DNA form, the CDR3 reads TGTGCCAGCAGCACACAGGGGGTCAATGAGCAGTTCTTC.